These 27 T cell receptor beta chains came from one sample sequenced in a study of spatial heterogeneity in lung cancer. TCRdb processed the 5' RACE reads anew with MiXCR; each CDR3 protein has one entry. The sample carries 4,000 to 6,000 distinct CDR3 sequences, 13% recorded once. Time point in this sample: sample taken at primary tumor resection. The antigens these receptors bind are not known. Notes on the study in general: The number of expanded tumor alpha and beta chains correlated with mutation number.

This material consisted of lung tumor tissue, taken at surgery. The receptors here all came from a female donor with early-stage non-small cell lung cancer.

The chain joins TRBV20-1 to TRBJ2-7, with a weak D call TRBD2 (7 bases). The CDR3 length is 15 residues. Trimming cost V 5 bases and J 5 bases, with 22 bases left between them. CDR1 and CDR2 (germline): DFQATT, SNEGSKA (reference sequence). The CDR3 bases are TGCAGTGCTCTCATCGGGGGGCTGAACCTCGACGAGCAGTACTTC. Its protein is CSALIGGLNLDEQYF.

This clonotype is categorized as medium-sized. The chain combines TRBV24-1 with TRBJ1-2, with 9 bases lining up with TRBD1. Per germline, CDR1 KGHDR and CDR2 SFDVKD. V lost 3 bases to trimming and J lost 7 bases; unmatched junction nucleotides: 2. This CDR3 spans 13 amino acids. This chain's CDR3 is CATSDLDRGGYTF. In nucleotides, the CDR3 is TGTGCCACCAGTGATCTGGACAGGGGTGGCTACACCTTC.

This clonotype showed up just a few times. This rearrangement joins TRBV3-1 to TRBJ2-3; TRBD2 agrees at 10 bases. Germline CDR1 LGHDT, CDR2 YNNKEL (reference sequence). J gave up 0 bases and V 8 bases, and 2 bases lay outside the gene matches. The CDR3 has 14 amino acids. The CDR3 DNA reads as TGTGCCAGCGGAGCGGGGGGGAGCACAGATACGCAGTATTTT. Residues: CASGAGGSTDTQYF.

This clonotype qualifies as medium-sized. The chain uses TRBV7-8 and TRBJ2-3; D not certain. V lost 5 bases to trimming and J lost 9 bases, with 9 bases between them. The CDR3 is 11 amino acids. The V gene's germline CDR1 is SGHVS and CDR2 FQNEAQ. The CDR3 protein is CASSPGATQYF. In DNA form, the CDR3 reads TGTGCCAGCAGCCCCGGAGCGACGCAGTATTTT.

This clonotype was counted only a few times. The chain recombines TRBV15 with TRBJ1-4; maybe TRBD1 (5 bases). CDR1 and CDR2 (germline): LNHNV, YYDKDF (reference sequence). There are 16 residues in the CDR3. Trimming removed 0 bases at V and 3 bases at J, with 11 bases between. CDR3 sequence: CATSREAGTSNEKLFF. CDR3 DNA: TGTGCCACCAGCAGAGAGGCGGGGACCTCTAATGAAAAACTGTTTTTT.

In its sample, this clonotype is large. The chain employs TRBV10-3 and TRBJ1-6; 9 nucleotides match TRBD1. V trimming: 0 bases; J trimming: 9 bases; junction bases outside the gene matches: 9. Germline CDR1 ENHRY, CDR2 SYGVKD. The CDR3 has 17 amino acids. The CDR3: CAISESDRGELSSPLHF. CDR3 DNA: TGTGCCATCAGTGAGTCGGACAGGGGAGAACTCAGTTCACCCCTCCACTTT.

This clonotype was seen repeatedly, ten times or more. J is TRBJ1-4 and V is TRBV9, with D perhaps TRBD1 (5 bases). CDR3 length: 16 amino acids. The V gene lost 0 bases and the J gene lost 7 bases, with 16 bases spanning the gap. The germline V gene has CDR1 SGDLS and CDR2 YYNGEE. The CDR3 DNA reads as TGTGCCAGCAGCGTAGGCGCAGGCAGGGAGGCTGAAAAACTGTTTTTT. It encodes CASSVGAGREAEKLFF.

There are many counts of this clonotype. This chain joins TRBV11-2 and TRBJ2-7, with 7 bases fitting TRBD1. Losses at the gene ends were 1 base for V and 5 bases for J; bases not matched to a gene: 8. Germline V gene sequence: CDR1 SGHAT, CDR2 FQNNGV. The CDR3 contains 15 residues. CDR3 bases: TGTGCCAGCAGCTTAGTGGGACAGACTCACCACGAGCAGTACTTC. This encodes CASSLVGQTHHEQYF. Variable domain in full (rest from reference TRBV11-2 and TRBJ2-7): EAGVAQSPRYKIIEKRQSVAFWCNPISGHATLYWYQQILGQGPKLLIQFQNNGVVDDSQLPKDRFSAERLKGVDSTLKIQPAKLEDSAVYLCASSLVGQTHHEQYFGPGTRLTVT.

This chain joins TRBV12-2 and TRBJ2-3; TRBD1, the table's D call, was not compared with the DNA. TRBV12-2 counts as a pseudogene. CDR3 length: 15 amino acids. CDR3 amino acids: CARRPDGTPHDTQYF. Here the CDR3 DNA reads TGTGCACGTCGCCCCGACGGGACACCCCACGATACGCAGTATTTT.

This clonotype was recorded at least ten times. This chain links TRBV7-3 with TRBJ2-5; TRBD1 is a possible D gene (6 bases). The V gene's germline CDR1 is SGHTA and CDR2 FQGTGA. The V end was cut by 4 bases, the J end by 2 bases, with 14 bases between. This CDR3 has 15 amino acids. The CDR3 protein is CASSSLGAPQETQYF. The CDR3 DNA is TGTGCCAGCAGCTCCCTGGGGGCACCACAAGAGACCCAGTACTTC.

In its sample, this clonotype was seen a few times. The chain has TRBV28 and TRBJ1-5; D remains ambiguous. The V and J ends lost 3 bases and 6 bases respectively, with 9 bases between them. This CDR3 spans 13 amino acids. CDR1 MDHEN and CDR2 SYDVKM come from the germline V gene. CDR3 sequence (DNA): TGTGCCAGCAGTTTCAGAGGGTTTCAGCCCCAGCATTTT. Amino acid sequence: CASSFRGFQPQHF.

This clonotype has at least ten counts. This sequence joins TRBV9 and TRBJ1-5; D is perhaps TRBD1 (5 bases). This CDR3 has 15 residues. Trimming took off 0 bases at V and 0 bases at J, with 7 bases between the two ends. Germline CDR1 reads SGDLS; CDR2 reads YYNGEE. The CDR3 reads CASSVAGDSNQPQHF. In DNA, the CDR3 is TGTGCCAGCAGCGTAGCGGGGGATAGCAATCAGCCCCAGCATTTT.

This clonotype is labeled as medium-sized. V is TRBV28 and J is TRBJ2-2; D not resolved. V lost 2 bases and J lost 5, with 3 bases in between. Germline V lookup: CDR1 MDHEN, CDR2 SYDVKM. The CDR3 totals 12 residues. The CDR3 region has the DNA TGTGCCAGCAGTTTACGGACCGGGGAGCTGTTTTTT. Amino acid sequence: CASSLRTGELFF.

This clonotype appeared many times. CDR3 region: CASSYGAYQPQHF. In DNA, the CDR3 is TGTGCCAGCAGTTACGGAGCATATCAGCCCCAGCATTTT. This chain connects TRBV27 to TRBJ1-5; D unresolved. V was cut by 4 bases and J by 5 bases, with 9 bases left in between. This CDR3 is built from 13 residues. Germline V gene sequence: CDR1 MNHEY, CDR2 SMNVEV (reference sequence).

The chain carries TRBV10-3 and TRBJ1-2; TRBD1 aligns across 8 bases. The CDR3 covers 13 residues. With V trimmed by 8 bases and J by 7 bases, 9 bases remained unmatched. Germline values: CDR1 ENHRY, CDR2 SYGVKD. The CDR3 DNA reads TGTGCCATCGCGGCGACAGGGGACCCTGGCTACACCTTC. It specifies CAIAATGDPGYTF.

By share, this clonotype ranks as medium-sized (0.01 to 0.1%). The rearrangement uses TRBV28 and TRBJ2-3, with unresolved D. There are 15 residues in the CDR3. V lost 3 bases to trimming and J lost 1 base, with 11 bases between them. From germline, CDR1 is MDHEN and CDR2 SYDVKM. The CDR3 is CASSFIAARTDTQYF. The DNA for the CDR3 is TGTGCCAGCAGTTTTATTGCAGCCCGCACAGATACGCAGTATTTT.

This clonotype is medium-sized (0.01 to 0.1%) within its sample. The rearrangement uses TRBV19 and TRBJ1-3, with D hard to call. Trimming left V 5 bases short and J 0 bases short, with 11 bases between. Germline loops: CDR1 LNHDA, CDR2 SQIVND (reference sequence). This CDR3 contains 15 residues. The CDR3 reads CASSAHSLSGNTIYF. For the CDR3, the DNA is TGTGCCAGTAGTGCTCACAGCCTCTCTGGAAACACCATATATTTT.

V gene TRBV5-1 combines with J gene TRBJ2-7; 8 bases align to TRBD2. Germline trimming cut 5 bases from V and 0 bases from J; bases unmatched to any gene: 10. Germline V gene lookup returns CDR1 SGHRS and CDR2 YFSETQ. CDR3 length: 16 amino acids. CDR3 sequence: CASRPLWREASYEQYF. The CDR3 nucleotides read TGCGCCAGCAGACCCTTATGGCGGGAGGCCTCCTACGAGCAGTACTTC.

The chain carries TRBV20-1 and TRBJ2-1; D may correspond to TRBD1 or TRBD2 (6 bases each). Germline V gene data show CDR1 as DFQATT and CDR2 as SNEGSKA (reference sequence). The V end lost 6 bases, the J end lost 8 bases, and 20 bases lay between the germline ends. There are 14 residues in the CDR3. Here the CDR3 DNA reads TGCAGTGCGCCCAAGTGGGGGGCTGGCTATGAGCAGTTCTTC. Amino acids: CSAPKWGAGYEQFF.

By share, this clonotype counts as medium-sized. The chain uses TRBV29-1 and TRBJ2-3; 9 bases are a match to TRBD1. CDR1 is SQVTM and CDR2 is ANQGSEA in the germline V gene. The CDR3 spans 15 residues. Germline trimming cut 7 bases from V and 3 bases from J; bases unmatched to any gene: 11. The CDR3 sequence is CSARDRAKGTDTQYF. CDR3 sequence (DNA): TGCAGCGCCCGGGACAGGGCGAAAGGAACAGATACGCAGTATTTT.

This clonotype ranks as medium-sized. The V and J genes are TRBV5-6 and TRBJ2-7, with D hard to call. The V end was cut by 0 bases, the J end by 5 bases, with 6 bases between. CDR1 SGHDT and CDR2 YYEEEE come from the germline V gene. The CDR3 consists of 12 residues. The CDR3 reads CASSLVGDEQYF. In DNA, the CDR3 is TGTGCCAGCAGCTTGGTTGGGGACGAGCAGTACTTC. The full variable domain, completed using reference TRBV5-6 and TRBJ2-7, is DAGVTQSPTHLIKTRGQQVTLRCSPKSGHDTVSWYQQALGQGPQFIFQYYEEEERQRGNFPDRFSGHQFPNYSSELNVNALLLGDSALYLCASSLVGDEQYFGPGTRLTVT.

The table lists this clonotype with a few counts. The gene calls are TRBV6-1 and TRBJ1-5; 7 positions agree with TRBD1. The CDR3 sequence is 15 residues long. V shed 4 bases, J shed 4 bases, and the junction held 7 bases outside the gene matches. Germline V gene lookup returns CDR1 MNHNS and CDR2 SASEGT. The CDR3 coding sequence is TGTGCCAGCAGTGCTGGGACAGTTGTTAATCAGCCCCAGCATTTT. It is translated as CASSAGTVVNQPQHF.

By sample fraction, this clonotype is medium-sized. The CDR3 loop reads CASKLGTPAGDTQYF. The CDR3 DNA reads as TGTGCCAGCAAGTTGGGGACACCAGCCGGAGATACGCAGTATTTT. The chain links TRBV7-2 to TRBJ2-3; a weak D match, TRBD1 (6 bases). The CDR3 has 15 residues. Trimming cost V 7 bases and J 5 bases, with 19 bases left between them. Germline V gene sequence: CDR1 SGHTA, CDR2 FQGNSA.

Relative to its sample, this clonotype is medium-sized. This chain links TRBV5-4 with TRBJ1-1; 10 nucleotides agree with TRBD1. Germline CDR1 and CDR2: SGHNT and YYREEE (reference sequence). The ends lost 4 bases at V and 4 bases at J; junction bases unmatched: 10. The CDR3 loop spans 16 amino acids. DNA of the CDR3: TGTGCCAGCAGCCCCGGGACAGGGGCGTTGAGCACTGAAGCTTTCTTT. It translates to CASSPGTGALSTEAFF.

This sequence joins TRBV7-9 and TRBJ2-2, with D unclear. Per the germline V gene, CDR1 is SEHNR and CDR2 is FQNEAQ (reference sequence). CDR3 size: 13 residues. Trimming shortened V by 1 base and J by 4 bases, and 4 bases separated the two germline ends. As DNA, the CDR3 is TGTGCCAGCAGCTTAGTGCCCACCGGGGAGCTGTTTTTT. It translates to CASSLVPTGELFF.

This clonotype is medium-sized (0.01 to 0.1%) by share. This rearrangement joins TRBV27 to TRBJ2-3; TRBD1 aligns across 8 bases. This CDR3 region has 17 residues. Germline CDR1 is MNHEY and CDR2 is SMNVEV (reference sequence). V trimming: 5 bases; J trimming: 2 bases; junction bases outside the gene matches: 12. The CDR3 DNA reads as TGTGCCAGCAGTAAGAAAAGAGGACAGGGCCTCACAGATACGCAGTATTTT. Protein: CASSKKRGQGLTDTQYF.

This clonotype appeared many times. The V call is TRBV20-1, the J call TRBJ2-4; D might be TRBD1 or TRBD2, each matching 5 bases. In germline, CDR1 is DFQATT, CDR2 SNEGSKA (reference sequence). V lost 5 bases and J 4 bases, leaving 12 bases between the germline ends. The CDR3 spans 13 residues. The CDR3 spells CSAEGDVKNIQYF. CDR3 nucleotides: TGCAGTGCTGAAGGGGACGTTAAAAACATTCAGTACTTC.